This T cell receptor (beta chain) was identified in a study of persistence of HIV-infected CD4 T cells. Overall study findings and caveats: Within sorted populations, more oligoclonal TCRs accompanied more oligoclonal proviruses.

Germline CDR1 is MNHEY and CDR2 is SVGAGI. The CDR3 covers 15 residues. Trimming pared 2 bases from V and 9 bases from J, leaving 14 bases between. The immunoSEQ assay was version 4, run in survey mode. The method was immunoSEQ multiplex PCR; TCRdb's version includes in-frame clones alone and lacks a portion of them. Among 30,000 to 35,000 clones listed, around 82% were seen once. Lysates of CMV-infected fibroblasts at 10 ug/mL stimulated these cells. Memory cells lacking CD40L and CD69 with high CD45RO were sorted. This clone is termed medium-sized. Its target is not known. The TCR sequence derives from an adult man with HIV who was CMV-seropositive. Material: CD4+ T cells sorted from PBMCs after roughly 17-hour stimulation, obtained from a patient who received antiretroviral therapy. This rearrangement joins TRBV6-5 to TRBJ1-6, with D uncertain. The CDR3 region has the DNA TGTGCCAGCAGTTACGAGGCAGCCCCTGGTTCACCCCTCCACTTT. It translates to CASSYEAAPGSPLHF.